This T cell receptor beta chain is drawn from a study of a mutant IDH1 vaccine in newly diagnosed glioma. Method: immunoSEQ multiplex PCR; TCRdb's copy keeps in-frame clones and lacks some. The sample holds about 92,000 clones, around four fifths seen once. Time point here: baseline, week 1 (first vaccination visit). The treatment: pre-vaccination baseline after standard-of-care therapy. Germline V lookup: CDR1 MNHNY, CDR2 SVGAGI (reference sequence). The CDR3 runs 15 residues. V lost 5 bases to trimming and J lost 8 bases; unmatched junction nucleotides: 13. The origin of this receptor is a woman aged 45-65 years with glioma. Sequencing was performed on PBMCs, taken from a glioma patient treated with radiotherapy, temozolomide or both. The chain uses TRBV6-6 and TRBJ2-7; 9 nucleotides line up with TRBD1. DNA of the CDR3: TGTGCCAGCAGTAACGGGGGACAGGGACCCCTTAAGCAGTACTTC. Translation gives CASSNGGQGPLKQYF.